This note documents a single T cell receptor (beta chain) sequence. This sample stems from a study of blood T cell repertoires in COVID-19. Trimming pared 4 bases from V and 6 bases from J, leaving 10 bases between. This CDR3 has 13 amino acids. Germline-derived CDR1 and CDR2 are SGHTS and YDEGEE. Under the authors' procedure: Quantification of nucleated cells was approximated via reference gene primer amplification. Profiled with immunoSEQ multiplex PCR; TCRdb holds only in-frame clones, not every one. The V and J calls and clone size are taken from that table; D and trimming were inferred from the DNA. This sample yields 95,000 to 150,000 clones, of which around 83% are seen a single time; approximately 3.9% belongs to the top ten. The study counted Cohort 3 donors as recovered given two negative PCRs, clearance, or symptom resolution.

V is TRBV5-8 and J is TRBJ2-2, with D perhaps TRBD1 (5 bases). The source is a young woman who had recovered from COVID-19. The sequencing input was PBMCs or T cells enriched from blood (not recorded which). This CDR3 reads CASSQGVAGELFF. As DNA, the CDR3 is TGTGCCAGCAGCCAAGGGGTGGCCGGGGAGCTGTTTTTT.